This TCR beta chain stems from a study of radiation and T cells in renal cell carcinoma. Study conclusions and caveats: Top tumor clonotypes rose in blood 2 weeks post-radiation, then contracted.

Profiled with immunoSEQ multiplex PCR; TCRdb holds only in-frame clones, not every one. Of some 80,000 clones in the sample, just over 85% were seen once. Time point here: blood 2 weeks post-SBRT. Sample treatment: 15 Gy SBRT to primary tumor, nephrectomy 4 weeks later. The CDR3 spans 15 residues. Unmatched junction bases numbered 6, after V lost 2 bases and J lost 5 bases. Germline assignment: CDR1 SGHTA and CDR2 FQGNSA. On this clone: What it binds is unknown.

This chain uses TRBV7-2 with TRBJ2-5; TRBD2 matches at 9 bases. This TCR was recovered from a woman in her fifties or sixties with renal cell carcinoma. The sample here was blood, taken from a patient whose treatment included radiotherapy and nephrectomy. CDR3 bases: TGTGCCAGCAGCTTACGGCGGGGGGGTGCCGAGACCCAGTACTTC. As protein: CASSLRRGGAETQYF. Full variable domain (missing parts from reference TRBV7-2 and TRBJ2-5): GAGVSQSPSNKVTEKGKDVELRCDPISGHTALYWYRQSLGQGLEFLIYFQGNSAPDKSGLPSDRFSAERTGGSVSTLTIQRTQQEDSAVYLCASSLRRGGAETQYFGPGTRLLVL.